A single sample gave rise to the 25 T cell receptor beta chains below, sequenced in a study of cytomegalovirus exposure and HLA in healthy donors. The study ran its PCR with 60 Vbeta and 13 Jbeta primers. Clones were read by immunoSEQ multiplex PCR, and TCRdb kept only the in-frame ones, dropping some. The data contain 100,000 to 120,000 clones, nearly 80% of them singletons. Sequencing used PBMCs. These receptors were taken from a woman in her twenties or thirties in good health and CMV-seronegative.

The chain uses TRBV2 and TRBJ1-2; 7 bases map to TRBD1. Trimming removed 6 bases from V and 6 bases from J; junction bases left unmatched: 10. CDR3 length equals 14 residues. CDR1 is SNHLY, CDR2 FYNNEI, per germline. The DNA for the CDR3 is TGTGCCAGCAGAGACCCGACAGGGACCCATGGCTACACCTTC. Translated: CASRDPTGTHGYTF.

The chain couples TRBV30 to TRBJ2-7, with D uncertain. Germline CDR1 and CDR2: GTSNPN and SVGIG (reference sequence). V lost 5 bases and J lost 3, with 8 bases in between. There are 11 residues in the CDR3. The CDR3 DNA reads as TGTGCCTGGTCCCTAGACTACGAGCAGTACTTC. It translates to CAWSLDYEQYF.

This clone was detected only a few times. The rearrangement links TRBV11-1 to TRBJ1-2; 9 positions agree with TRBD1. The V and J ends lost 4 bases and 0 bases, in that order; junction bases with no gene match: 6. Germline CDR1 reads SGHAT; CDR2 reads FQDESV (reference sequence). CDR3 size: 16 residues. The CDR3 region has the DNA TGTGCCAGCAGCTCACTACAGGGGGCCTCTAACTATGGCTACACCTTC. Translating it yields CASSSLQGASNYGYTF.

The rearrangement joins TRBV7-2 to TRBJ2-7, with D maybe TRBD2 (6 bases). This CDR3 has 14 amino acids. Deletions cut 1 base from V and 4 bases from J, with 11 bases between. Germline V CDR1 and CDR2: SGHTA, FQGNSA. The CDR3 reads CASSLERASYEQYF. CDR3 nucleotides: TGTGCCAGCAGCTTAGAGCGGGCCTCTTACGAGCAGTACTTC.

This clone was seen only once. J is TRBJ2-4 and V is TRBV29-1, with D tentatively TRBD1 (6 bases). Looked up from germline, CDR1 is SQVTM and CDR2 is ANQGSEA. The V end lost 5 bases, the J end lost 0 bases, and 11 bases lay between the germline ends. This CDR3 is 14 amino acids long. CDR3 coding DNA: TGCAGCGTTCGGGACACTTTAGCCAAAAACATTCAGTACTTC. Translated: CSVRDTLAKNIQYF. The variable domain in full, completed from reference TRBV29-1 and TRBJ2-4, reads SAVISQKPSRDICQRGTSLTIQCQVDSQVTMMFWYRQQPGQSLTLIATANQGSEATYESGFVIDKFPISRPNLTFSTLTVSNMSPEDSSIYLCSVRDTLAKNIQYFGAGTRLSVL.

This clone was counted a few times. Here the CDR3 DNA reads TGCAGCGTTGAGGGTAGGGGGAAAGGGTATGGCTACACCTTC. It is translated as CSVEGRGKGYGYTF. This sequence joins TRBV29-1 and TRBJ1-2; TRBD1 might be the D (6 bases). The ends were cut back, 3 bases at V and 5 bases at J, with 16 bases in the middle. CDR1 and CDR2 (germline): SQVTM, ANQGSEA. This CDR3 is 14 amino acids long.

The J gene is TRBJ2-1, the V gene TRBV6-6, with 8 positions matching TRBD1. J was trimmed by 7 bases and V by 6 bases; bases with no gene match: 14. This CDR3 region has 16 residues. Looked up from germline, CDR1 is MNHNY and CDR2 is SVGAGI (reference sequence). Written as DNA, the CDR3 is TGTGCCAGCAGAAACTCCGGGACAGGAATCCTGAATGAGCAGTTCTTC. As protein: CASRNSGTGILNEQFF.

CDR3 amino acids: CAWSLDRTEKLFF. The CDR3 DNA follows: TGTGCCTGGAGTCTCGACAGGACCGAAAAACTGTTTTTT. The V and J genes are TRBV30 and TRBJ1-4; weak D call: TRBD1 (6 bases). The germline V and J ends were trimmed by 2 bases and 8 bases, with 12 bases remaining between them. Looked up from germline, CDR1 is GTSNPN and CDR2 is SVGIG (reference sequence). This CDR3 region has 13 residues.

J is TRBJ2-5 and V is TRBV6-1; D is perhaps TRBD2 (6 bases). Germline V gene sequence: CDR1 MNHNS, CDR2 SASEGT. The CDR3 loop spans 15 amino acids. Trimming took off 1 base at V and 0 bases at J, with 9 bases between the two ends. The CDR3 DNA reads TGTGCCAGCAGTGAAGTCCGGGACTACCAAGAGACCCAGTACTTC. The encoded protein is CASSEVRDYQETQYF.

For this clone: The identical CDR3 is also encoded by other nucleotide sequences in the sample. The chain employs TRBV15 and TRBJ2-5, with D unclear. CDR1 and CDR2 (germline): LNHNV, YYDKDF (reference sequence). V lost 3 bases, J lost 3 bases, and 8 bases lay in between. This CDR3 has 13 amino acids. CDR3 bases: TGTGCCACCAGCAGGCGGCTCGAAGAGACCCAGTACTTC. It translates to CATSRRLEETQYF.

The rearrangement joins TRBV30 to TRBJ1-5, with TRBD1 matching 9 bases. J was trimmed by 0 bases and V by 1 base; bases with no gene match: 1. Germline CDR1 and CDR2: GTSNPN and SVGIG (reference sequence). The CDR3 loop spans 15 amino acids. This CDR3 is CAWSGDRDSNQPQHF. In nucleotides, the CDR3 is TGTGCCTGGAGTGGGGACAGGGATAGCAATCAGCCCCAGCATTTT.

This sequence joins TRBV5-6 and TRBJ1-3; D gene unclear. V was shortened by 4 bases and J by 6 bases, with 11 bases between the two germline ends. In germline, CDR1 is SGHDT, CDR2 YYEEEE. The CDR3 totals 13 residues. The CDR3 is CASSEALANTIYF. The CDR3 DNA reads as TGTGCCAGCAGCGAGGCTCTGGCAAACACCATATATTTT.

The sample holds a few counts of this clone. At the DNA level, this CDR3 is encoded by other sequences in the same sample as well. The chain recombines TRBV30 with TRBJ1-6, with D hard to call. This CDR3 is built from 13 residues. Deletions cut 3 bases from V and 7 bases from J, with 10 bases between. CDR1 GTSNPN and CDR2 SVGIG come from the germline V gene (reference sequence). CDR3 residues: CAWSEGRNSPLHF. The CDR3 nucleotides are TGTGCCTGGAGCGAAGGGAGAAATTCACCCCTCCACTTT.

The chain employs TRBV7-2 and TRBJ2-3; 9 nucleotides agree with TRBD2. There are 16 residues in the CDR3. Germline V gene sequence: CDR1 SGHTA, CDR2 FQGNSA. V lost 2 bases to trimming and J lost 4 bases; unmatched junction nucleotides: 7. As DNA, the CDR3 is TGTGCCAGCAGCTTATTCGGCGGGGGGGCTTCAGATACGCAGTATTTT. Protein: CASSLFGGGASDTQYF.

V gene TRBV19 combines with J gene TRBJ2-7, with 9 bases matching TRBD1. From germline, CDR1 is LNHDA and CDR2 SQIVND (reference sequence). V lost 6 bases to trimming and J lost 5 bases; unmatched junction nucleotides: 8. This CDR3 is built from 14 residues. CDR3 DNA sequence: TGTGCCAGTAGCCACCGGGACAGGGCCCACGAGCAGTACTTC. Translating gives CASSHRDRAHEQYF.

The gene calls are TRBV7-2 and TRBJ2-7; 11 bases map to TRBD1. In germline, CDR1 is SGHTA, CDR2 FQGNSA. This CDR3 has 14 residues. V lost 5 bases and J lost 7; bases outside the gene matches: 7. CDR3 DNA sequence: TGTGCCAGCAGCCTACGGACAGGGGGCCGGGAGCAGTACTTC. Translation: CASSLRTGGREQYF.

This clone was seen just once. The chain has TRBV11-2 and TRBJ2-1; 9 bases are shared with TRBD1. Germline V gene sequence: CDR1 SGHAT, CDR2 FQNNGV. V shed 1 base and J 5 bases; nucleotides not matched to a gene: 6. The CDR3 has 16 residues. CDR3: CASSLGRDRVHNEQFF. CDR3 sequence (DNA): TGTGCCAGCAGCTTAGGCCGGGACAGGGTTCACAATGAGCAGTTCTTC.

This sequence joins TRBV6-5 and TRBJ2-7, with D maybe TRBD1 (6 bases). The length of the CDR3 is 13 residues. V lost 4 bases and J 6 bases, leaving 13 bases between the germline ends. The V gene's germline CDR1 is MNHEY and CDR2 SVGAGI. The CDR3 spells CASSFGPRGEQYF. CDR3 DNA: TGTGCCAGCAGTTTCGGACCCAGGGGCGAGCAGTACTTC.

This chain joins TRBV5-6 and TRBJ2-3; 12 nucleotides match TRBD1. CDR1 is SGHDT, CDR2 YYEEEE, per germline. The CDR3 is 16 amino acids. Trimming removed 1 base from V and 6 bases from J; junction bases left unmatched: 6. CDR3 DNA: TGTGCCAGCAGCTTGTTTGGGACAGGGGGCGCGGATACGCAGTATTTT. Translation: CASSLFGTGGADTQYF.

The chain links TRBV5-4 to TRBJ2-2; D possibly corresponds to TRBD2 (6 bases). CDR3 length equals 16 residues. Germline CDR1 reads SGHNT; CDR2 reads YYREEE (reference sequence). The V gene lost 4 bases and the J gene lost 3 bases, with 16 bases spanning the gap. The CDR3 loop is CASSPAPGGHTGELFF. For the CDR3, the DNA is TGTGCCAGCAGCCCGGCTCCAGGAGGGCACACCGGGGAGCTGTTTTTT.

In its sample, this clone was seen a few times. This rearrangement joins TRBV28 to TRBJ1-1; tentatively, D is TRBD1 (5 bases). Trimming stripped 5 bases from V and 0 bases from J, with 7 bases between. The CDR3 length is 13 residues. CDR1 is MDHEN and CDR2 is SYDVKM in the germline V gene. The CDR3 nucleotides are TGTGCCAGCAGTCAGGGTATGAACACTGAAGCTTTCTTT. This codes for CASSQGMNTEAFF.

The rearrangement uses TRBV18 and TRBJ1-2, with TRBD1 matching over 8 bases. CDR1 and CDR2 (germline): KGHSH, LQKENI. This CDR3 spans 15 amino acids. V trimming: 3 bases; J trimming: 0 bases; junction bases outside the gene matches: 3. The CDR3 DNA sequence: TGTGCCAGCTCACCGACAGGGGAGCCTAACTATGGCTACACCTTC. Amino acid sequence: CASSPTGEPNYGYTF.

The chain links TRBV28 to TRBJ2-1; 11 nucleotides agree with TRBD2. After removal of 5 bases from V and 3 bases from J, the junction contained 3 bases not matched to a gene. The CDR3 runs to 15 residues. The germline CDR1 and CDR2 sequences are MDHEN and SYDVKM. CDR3: CASSLTSGIYNEQFF. CDR3 DNA: TGTGCCAGCAGTCTGACTAGCGGGATCTACAATGAGCAGTTCTTC.

The V and J genes are TRBV4-1 and TRBJ2-5; 16 positions match TRBD2. The CDR3 is 17 residues long. Germline V CDR1 and CDR2: MGHRA, YSYEKL. Unmatched junction bases numbered 6, after V lost 1 base and J lost 7 bases. The CDR3 region has the DNA TGCGCCAGCAGCCAAGTGGGACTAGCGGGAGGGCGAGGGACCCAGTACTTC. This encodes CASSQVGLAGGRGTQYF.

This chain links TRBV29-1 with TRBJ2-5; 12 positions agree with TRBD2. The last part of the DNA fits TRBJ2-7 better; the J call may be wrong. The CDR3 extends over 16 amino acids. Germline CDR1 SQVTM, CDR2 ANQGSEA. As DNA, the CDR3 is TGCAGCGTCCGAAAGGGACTAGCGGGTAGCTCCTACGAGCAGTACTTC. Protein sequence: CSVRKGLAGSSYEQYF.